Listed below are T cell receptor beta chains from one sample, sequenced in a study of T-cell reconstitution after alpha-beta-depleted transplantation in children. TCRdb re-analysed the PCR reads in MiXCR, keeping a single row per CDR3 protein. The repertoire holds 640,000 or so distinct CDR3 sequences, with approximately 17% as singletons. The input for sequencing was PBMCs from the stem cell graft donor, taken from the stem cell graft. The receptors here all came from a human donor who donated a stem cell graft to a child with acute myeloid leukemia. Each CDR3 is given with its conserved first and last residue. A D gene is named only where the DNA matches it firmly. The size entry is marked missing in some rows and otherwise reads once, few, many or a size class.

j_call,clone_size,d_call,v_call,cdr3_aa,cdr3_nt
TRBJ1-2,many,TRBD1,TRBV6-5,CASSYSTRAGGGYTF,TGTGCCAGCAGTTACTCGACTAGGGCAGGGGGGGGCTACACCTTC
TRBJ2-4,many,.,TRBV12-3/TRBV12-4,CASSFNPNIQYF,TGTGCCAGCAGTTTTAATCCAAACATTCAGTACTTC
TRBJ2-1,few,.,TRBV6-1,CASSRRQTSSYNEQFF,TGTGCCAGCAGTCGACGACAGACGAGCTCCTACAATGAGCAGTTCTTC
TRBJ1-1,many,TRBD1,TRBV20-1,CSAPTGMNTEAFF,TGCAGTGCCCCGACAGGGATGAACACTGAAGCTTTCTTT
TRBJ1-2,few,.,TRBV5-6,CASSLRPRGGREGYTF,TGTGCCAGCAGCTTACGCCCAAGGGGTGGGCGCGAAGGCTACACCTTC
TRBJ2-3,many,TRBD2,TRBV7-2,CASSFTSGGATDTQYF,TGTGCCAGCAGCTTTACTAGCGGGGGGGCGACAGATACGCAGTATTTT
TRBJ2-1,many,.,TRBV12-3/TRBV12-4,CASSLGGPSYNEQFF,TGTGCCAGCAGTCTCGGGGGGCCTTCCTACAATGAGCAGTTCTTC
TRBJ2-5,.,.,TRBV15,CATSRERADLRETQYF,TGTGCCACCAGCAGAGAACGAGCGGACCTTCGGGAGACCCAGTACTTC
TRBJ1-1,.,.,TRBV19,CASSMSDTNTEAFF,TGTGCCAGTAGTATGTCTGACACCAACACTGAAGCTTTCTTT
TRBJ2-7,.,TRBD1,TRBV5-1,CASSPGQYSYEQYF,TGCGCCAGCAGCCCGGGACAGTACTCCTACGAGCAGTACTTC
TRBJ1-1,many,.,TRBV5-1,CASRSQGNTEAFF,TGTGCCAGCAGGTCACAGGGAAACACTGAAGCTTTCTTT
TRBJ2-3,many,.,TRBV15,CATSGRGLAGVTDTQYF,TGTGCCACCAGCGGGAGGGGGCTAGCAGGGGTCACAGATACGCAGTATTTT
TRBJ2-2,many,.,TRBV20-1,CSASDSVDTGELFF,TGCAGTGCTTCCGACAGCGTCGACACCGGGGAGCTGTTTTTT
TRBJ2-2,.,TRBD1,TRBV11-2,CASSPPRGTGFPGELFF,TGTGCCAGCAGCCCACCGAGGGGGACAGGGTTCCCCGGGGAGCTGTTTTTT
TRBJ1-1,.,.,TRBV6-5,CASSYTALQGSEAFF,TGTGCCAGCAGTTACACCGCGCTACAGGGTTCTGAAGCTTTCTTT
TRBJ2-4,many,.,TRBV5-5,CASSLMGKNIQYF,TGTGCCAGCAGCTTGATGGGGAAAAACATTCAGTACTTC
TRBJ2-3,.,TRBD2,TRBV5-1,CASSLAGLAGITDTQYF,TGCGCCAGCAGCTTGGCGGGACTAGCGGGAATCACAGATACGCAGTATTTT
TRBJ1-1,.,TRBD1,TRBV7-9,CASSLRGAVDEAFF,TGTGCCAGCAGCCTCAGGGGGGCGGTCGATGAAGCTTTCTTT
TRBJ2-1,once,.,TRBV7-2,CASSPGARSSYNEQFF,TGTGCCAGCAGCCCAGGGGCCCGAAGCTCCTACAATGAGCAGTTCTTC
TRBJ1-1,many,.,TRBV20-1,CSALGPGNTEAFF,TGCAGTGCCCTAGGACCCGGCAATACTGAAGCTTTCTTT
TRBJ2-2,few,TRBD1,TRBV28,CASSPGQELLELFF,TGTGCCAGCAGTCCAGGACAGGAGCTGTTGGAGCTGTTTTTT
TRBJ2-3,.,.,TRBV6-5,CASSYSPGPTDTQYF,TGTGCCAGCAGTTATTCCCCAGGCCCCACAGATACGCAGTATTTT
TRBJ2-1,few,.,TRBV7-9,CASSFAEAEQFF,TGTGCCAGCAGCTTTGCGGAGGCTGAGCAGTTCTTC
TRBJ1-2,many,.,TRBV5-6,CASSIGNRGYTF,TGTGCCAGCAGCATAGGAAATCGTGGCTACACCTTC
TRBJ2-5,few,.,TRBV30,CAWSSRGGETQYF,TGTGCCTGGAGTAGTAGGGGTGGAGAGACCCAGTACTTC
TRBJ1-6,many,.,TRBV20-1,CSARDRGTYNSPLHF,TGCAGTGCTAGAGACCGGGGGACCTATAATTCACCCCTCCACTTT
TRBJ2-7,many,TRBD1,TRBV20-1,CSASPGTGSFYEQYF,TGCAGTGCTAGTCCCGGGACAGGGTCCTTCTACGAGCAGTACTTC
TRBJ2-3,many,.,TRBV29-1,CSVKKGLRSTDTQYF,TGCAGCGTGAAAAAGGGGCTTCGGAGCACAGATACGCAGTATTTT
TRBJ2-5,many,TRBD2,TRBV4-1,CASSQEEGLAGDETQYF,TGCGCCAGCAGCCAAGAAGAGGGACTAGCGGGGGATGAGACCCAGTACTTC
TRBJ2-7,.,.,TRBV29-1,CSAILAQGYEQYF,TGCAGCGCAATACTAGCCCAGGGGTACGAGCAGTACTTC
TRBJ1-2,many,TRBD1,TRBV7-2,CASSLLGGTEDGYTF,TGTGCCAGCAGCTTATTAGGCGGGACAGAGGATGGCTACACCTTC
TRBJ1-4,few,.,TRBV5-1,CASSLGRAVTNEKLFF,TGCGCCAGCAGCTTGGGCAGGGCGGTAACTAATGAAAAACTGTTTTTT
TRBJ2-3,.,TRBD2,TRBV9,CASSPSGGAFRTDTQYF,TGTGCCAGCAGCCCTAGCGGGGGGGCCTTTCGAACAGATACGCAGTATTTT
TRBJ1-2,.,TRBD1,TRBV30,CAWSGFAYDRVYGYTF,TGTGCCTGGAGTGGATTCGCGTATGACAGGGTTTATGGCTACACCTTC
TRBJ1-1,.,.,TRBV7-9,CASRTTENTEAFF,TGTGCCAGCAGGACGACGGAGAACACTGAAGCTTTCTTT
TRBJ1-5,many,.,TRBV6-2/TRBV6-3,CASSLTGPGQPQHF,TGTGCCAGCAGCCTGACAGGTCCAGGTCAGCCCCAGCATTTT
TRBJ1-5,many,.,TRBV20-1,CSARGKGSPYSNQPQHF,TGCAGTGCTAGGGGGAAGGGTAGCCCCTATTCCAATCAGCCCCAGCATTTT
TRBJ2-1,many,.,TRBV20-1,CSAGRDNSYNEQFF,TGCAGTGCTGGCAGGGATAACTCCTACAATGAGCAGTTCTTC
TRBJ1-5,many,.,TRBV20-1,CSANDQGSQPQHF,TGCAGTGCTAATGACCAGGGCAGTCAGCCCCAGCATTTT
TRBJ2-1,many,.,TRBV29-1,CSSRTESYNEQFF,TGCAGCTCCCGGACAGAGTCGTACAATGAGCAGTTCTTC
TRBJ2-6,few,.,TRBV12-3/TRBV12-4,CASSYWSGANVLTF,TGTGCCAGCAGTTACTGGTCGGGGGCCAACGTCCTGACTTTC
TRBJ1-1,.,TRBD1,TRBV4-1,CASSPKGLGTDGAFF,TGCGCCAGCAGCCCCAAAGGTTTAGGGACAGACGGGGCTTTCTTT
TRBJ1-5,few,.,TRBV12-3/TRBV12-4,CASSTNRLSNQPQHF,TGTGCCAGCAGCACCAATAGACTTAGCAATCAGCCCCAGCATTTT
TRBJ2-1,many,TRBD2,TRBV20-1,CSARDGLAGASYNEQFF,TGCAGTGCTAGAGATGGACTAGCGGGGGCTTCCTACAATGAGCAGTTCTTC
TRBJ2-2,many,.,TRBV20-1,CSAPPSGTGELFF,TGCAGTGCTCCCCCCAGCGGAACCGGGGAGCTGTTTTTT
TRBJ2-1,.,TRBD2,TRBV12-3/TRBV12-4,CASSGDSGGAFHEQFF,TGTGCCAGCAGTGGCGATAGCGGGGGGGCCTTCCATGAGCAGTTCTTC
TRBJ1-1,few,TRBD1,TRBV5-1,CASSFSGQPMNTEAFF,TGCGCCAGCAGCTTCTCGGGACAGCCTATGAACACTGAAGCTTTCTTT
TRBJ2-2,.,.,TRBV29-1,CSVSGVTGELFF,TGCAGCGTTTCAGGGGTCACCGGGGAGCTGTTTTTT
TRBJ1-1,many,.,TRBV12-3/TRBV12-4,CASSLRTGRGPNTEAFF,TGTGCCAGCAGTTTAAGAACCGGAAGGGGCCCGAACACTGAAGCTTTCTTT
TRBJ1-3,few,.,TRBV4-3,CASSQVLPGAASGNTIYF,TGCGCCAGCAGCCAAGTACTCCCAGGGGCTGCCTCTGGAAACACCATATATTTT
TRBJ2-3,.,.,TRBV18,CASSPPRGTDTQYF,TGTGCCAGCTCACCACCGCGCGGGACAGATACGCAGTATTTT
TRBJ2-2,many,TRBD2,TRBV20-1,CSAGTSFTGELFF,TGCAGTGCCGGGACTAGCTTTACCGGGGAGCTGTTTTTT